The 29 T cell receptor beta chains below all came from one sample that was sequenced in a study of T-cell reconstitution after alpha-beta-depleted transplantation in children. Unique molecular identifiers were incorporated during preparation of the TCRbeta library. Each CDR3 protein gets one entry after TCRdb re-called the PCR reads with MiXCR. This sample yields hundreds of thousands of distinct CDR3 sequences, of which roughly 16% are seen a single time; over 25% belongs to the top ten. Sequencing used PBMCs, mostly from graft donor cells, obtained 360 days after TCRalphabeta/CD19-depleted stem cell transplant. Receptors were obtained from a boy under two years old who had a stem cell transplant for Wiskott-Aldrich syndrome, so the T cells may come from the graft donor.

In this sample, this clonotype turned up many times. The gene calls are TRBV11-2 and TRBJ2-3; possibly TRBD2 for D (6 bases). With 2 bases removed from V and 0 bases from J, the gap between germline ends came to 18 bases. The length of the CDR3 is 18 residues. Per germline, CDR1 SGHAT and CDR2 FQNNGV. CDR3 sequence: CASSLRLLAQASTDTQYF. CDR3 coding DNA: TGTGCCAGCAGCTTAAGACTCCTAGCGCAGGCTAGCACAGATACGCAGTATTTT.

CDR3 sequence reads: CASSLGTRGTDTQYF. The CDR3 DNA reads as TGTGCCAGCAGCTTAGGGACTCGAGGCACAGATACGCAGTATTTT. The V and J genes are TRBV11-3 and TRBJ2-3; possibly TRBD2 for D (5 bases). Germline CDR1 SGHNT, CDR2 YENEEA. The CDR3 runs 15 residues. The ends were cut back, 1 base at V and 1 base at J, with 9 bases in the middle.

A few counts support this clonotype. Written as DNA, the CDR3 is TGTGCCAGCAGTTACCCCGGGATGGGGACCTACGAGCAGTACTTC. Translating it yields CASSYPGMGTYEQYF. The J gene is TRBJ2-7, the V gene TRBV6-5; the D gene is possibly TRBD2 (5 bases). Germline V gene data show CDR1 as MNHEY and CDR2 as SVGAGI. Deletions cut 2 bases from V and 2 bases from J, with 13 bases between. This CDR3 has 15 amino acids.

J is TRBJ2-5 and V is TRBV7-9; D not resolved. Per germline, CDR1 SEHNR and CDR2 FQNEAQ (reference sequence). The V end lost 1 base, the J end lost 0 bases, and 9 bases lay between the germline ends. CDR3 length: 15 amino acids. CDR3 sequence reads: CASSLVPTYQETQYF. CDR3 DNA: TGTGCCAGCAGCTTAGTACCCACGTACCAAGAGACCCAGTACTTC.

The rearrangement joins TRBV10-2 to TRBJ2-3, with D unclear. Trimming removed 3 bases from V and 7 bases from J, with 5 bases in between. Looked up from germline, CDR1 is WSHSY and CDR2 is SAAADI. The CDR3 runs 11 residues. The CDR3 sequence: CASSDPYTQYF. CDR3 nucleotide sequence: TGCGCCAGCAGTGATCCCTATACGCAGTATTTT.

This clonotype was seen more than once but under ten times. The rearrangement links TRBV12-3 or TRBV12-4 to TRBJ1-1, with D unclear. Trimming removed 4 bases at V and 10 bases at J, with 13 bases between. The CDR3 length is 12 residues. Here the CDR3 reads CASSSRPGRAFF. The CDR3 DNA reads as TGTGCCAGCAGTTCCCGGCCAGGCCGAGCTTTCTTT.

The genes are TRBV20-1 and TRBJ2-7; D perhaps matches TRBD1 (5 bases). The CDR3 consists of 13 residues. Per germline, CDR1 DFQATT and CDR2 SNEGSKA (reference sequence). Trimming took 4 bases from V and 0 from J, leaving 10 bases between them. The CDR3 DNA follows: TGCAGTGCTAATCCAGGGCCCTCCTACGAGCAGTACTTC. Protein: CSANPGPSYEQYF.

This chain connects TRBV4-2 to TRBJ2-3; TRBD2 matches at 13 bases. Per germline, CDR1 LGHNA and CDR2 YNFKEQ. The V and J ends lost 6 bases and 6 bases, in that order; junction bases with no gene match: 6. The CDR3 runs 15 residues. The CDR3 is CASRRGLAGTDTQYF. The CDR3 region has the DNA TGTGCCAGCAGGCGGGGACTAGCGGGGACGGATACGCAGTATTTT.

This clonotype has more than one count but fewer than ten. V and J are TRBV12-3 or TRBV12-4 and TRBJ2-5; 7 bases are shared with TRBD2. The trim removed 5 bases at V and 2 bases at J, leaving 8 bases unmatched. The CDR3 extends over 15 amino acids. This CDR3 is CASSISGYTQETQYF. The CDR3 nucleotides read TGTGCCAGCAGTATTAGCGGGTACACACAAGAGACCCAGTACTTC.

V usage is TRBV3-1 and J usage is TRBJ1-5; D remains unclear. V was shortened by 0 bases and J by 5 bases, with 5 bases between the two germline ends. The CDR3 runs to 13 residues. CDR1 is LGHDT and CDR2 is YNNKEL in the germline V gene (reference sequence). CDR3 loop: CASSQDLDQPQHF. In DNA, the CDR3 is TGTGCCAGCAGCCAAGATTTAGATCAGCCCCAGCATTTT.

This clonotype was picked up a small number of times. The chain links TRBV7-2 to TRBJ2-1; 12 nucleotides line up with TRBD2. V was clipped by 5 bases and J by 4 bases; unmatched bases: 6. Germline CDR1 SGHTA, CDR2 FQGNSA. The CDR3 is 16 residues long. DNA of the CDR3: TGTGCCAGCAGCCCTTGGACTAGCGGGACTTACAATGAGCAGTTCTTC. It specifies CASSPWTSGTYNEQFF.

The sample holds a few counts of this clonotype. V and J are TRBV20-1 and TRBJ2-1, with TRBD2 matching 9 bases. The CDR3 runs to 15 residues. Germline CDR1 and CDR2: DFQATT and SNEGSKA (reference sequence). With V trimmed by 0 bases and J by 3 bases, 3 bases remained unmatched. The CDR3 sequence: CSARDLLAGYNEQFF. In DNA, the CDR3 is TGCAGTGCTAGAGATCTACTAGCGGGCTACAATGAGCAGTTCTTC.

In its sample, this clonotype was seen a few times. The rearrangement links TRBV20-1 to TRBJ2-7; 9 bases match TRBD1. Germline-derived CDR1 and CDR2 are DFQATT and SNEGSKA (reference sequence). The CDR3 totals 15 residues. The V and J ends lost 0 bases and 3 bases, in that order; junction bases with no gene match: 6. The CDR3 spells CSARDLGTGNYEQYF. The CDR3 DNA reads as TGCAGTGCTAGAGATCTCGGGACAGGGAACTACGAGCAGTACTTC.

The V call is TRBV25-1, the J call TRBJ2-5, with TRBD2 matching 11 bases. There are 14 residues in the CDR3. Germline V lookup: CDR1 MGHDK, CDR2 SYGVNS. The V and J ends lost 6 bases and 4 bases, in that order; junction bases with no gene match: 4. CDR3 protein: CASRASGRRETQYF. CDR3 DNA: TGTGCCAGCAGGGCTAGCGGGAGGCGAGAGACCCAGTACTTC.

The chain employs TRBV2 and TRBJ1-5; the D is unclear. Germline CDR1 SNHLY, CDR2 FYNNEI. This CDR3 region has 15 residues. The germline V and J ends were trimmed by 3 bases and 0 bases, with 9 bases remaining between them. The CDR3 region is CASSESRYSNQPQHF. The DNA of the CDR3 is TGTGCCAGCAGTGAGAGTCGGTATAGCAATCAGCCCCAGCATTTT.

On this clonotype: Compared with germline, one end of the junction differs, possibly owing to a read error. The chain joins TRBV27 to TRBJ2-1, with D unclear. Germline lookup yields CDR1 MNHEY and CDR2 SMNVEV (reference sequence). The CDR3 spans 12 residues. Written as DNA, the CDR3 is TGCACCAGCAGTTCTAGTTTCAATGAGCAGTTCTTC. Encoded protein: CTSSSSFNEQFF.

The V call is TRBV28, the J call TRBJ2-7; perhaps TRBD2 as D (6 bases). Trimming removed 3 bases at V and 2 bases at J, with 20 bases between. In germline, CDR1 is MDHEN, CDR2 SYDVKM. This CDR3 comprises 17 residues. CDR3 sequence reads: CASSFPIGGSLPYEQYF. DNA for the CDR3: TGTGCCAGCAGTTTCCCGATTGGGGGGTCCCTTCCCTACGAGCAGTACTTC.

The sample holds one count of this clonotype. The chain uses TRBV21-1 and TRBJ2-7; TRBD2, the table's D call, was not compared with the DNA. TRBV21-1 is a recognized pseudogene. CDR3 length equals 12 residues. The CDR3 region is CASQGEGYEQYF. The CDR3 coding sequence is TGTGCCAGTCAGGGGGAGGGCTACGAGCAGTACTTC.

The chain carries TRBV20-1 and TRBJ2-7, with D possibly TRBD1 on 5 matching bases. Germline CDR1 and CDR2: DFQATT and SNEGSKA (reference sequence). This CDR3 comprises 12 residues. The V end was cut by 6 bases, the J end by 3 bases, with 12 bases between. The CDR3 DNA is TGCAGTGCACGAGCAGGGTTCTACGAGCAGTACTTC. It specifies CSARAGFYEQYF.

The chain uses TRBV10-2 and TRBJ2-7; a possible D gene is TRBD2 (6 bases). Trimming took 7 bases from V and 3 from J, leaving 7 bases between them. The germline V gene encodes CDR1 WSHSY and CDR2 SAAADI. The length of the CDR3 is 11 residues. CDR3 bases: TGCGCCAGCAAGGAGGGCTACGAGCAGTACTTC. Protein sequence: CASKEGYEQYF.

The V and J genes are TRBV12-3 or TRBV12-4 and TRBJ2-7; 9 bases match TRBD2. The V gene end was trimmed by 6 bases and the J gene end by 3 bases; junction bases not matched to a gene: 12. The CDR3 loop spans 16 amino acids. The DNA for the CDR3 is TGTGCCAGCAGGTTGGGGATAGCGGGAGTTTACTACGAGCAGTACTTC. Amino acids: CASRLGIAGVYYEQYF.

V gene TRBV19 combines with J gene TRBJ2-2; D is unclear. V lost 0 bases to trimming and J lost 2 bases, with 4 bases between them. Germline V lookup: CDR1 LNHDA, CDR2 SQIVND (reference sequence). The CDR3 has 14 amino acids. The CDR3 reads CASSIEDNTGELFF. In DNA form, the CDR3 reads TGTGCCAGTAGTATAGAGGACAACACCGGGGAGCTGTTTTTT.

This clonotype was seen a handful of times. An end of the junction differs from the germline gene, which may be a read error. This chain links TRBV5-5 with TRBJ1-6; TRBD1 is a possible D gene (6 bases). CDR1 is SGHKS and CDR2 is YYEKEE in the germline V gene (reference sequence). CDR3 length: 13 amino acids. The CDR3: CASSKIQGPPIGF. CDR3 DNA sequence: TGTGCCAGCAGCAAAATACAGGGACCCCCGATTGGATTT. The entire variable domain, with the rest obtained from reference TRBV5-5 and TRBJ1-6, is as follows: DAGVTQSPTHLIKTRGQQVTLRCSPISGHKSVSWYQQVLGQGPQFIFQYYEKEERGRGNFPDRFSARQFPNYSSELNVNALLLGDSALYLCASSKIQGPPIGFGNGTRLTVT.

J is TRBJ2-7 and V is TRBV5-1; TRBD1 matches at 11 bases. V gave up 4 bases and J gave up 4 bases; unmatched junction bases: 4. This CDR3 has 14 amino acids. Germline V lookup: CDR1 SGHRS, CDR2 YFSETQ. This CDR3 is CASSKGQGEYEQYF. CDR3 sequence (DNA): TGCGCCAGCAGCAAGGGACAGGGGGAGTACGAGCAGTACTTC.

In this sample, this clonotype turned up a few times. The chain uses TRBV10-2 and TRBJ2-3, with D unclear. CDR3 length: 16 amino acids. V was clipped by 8 bases and J by 2 bases, with 20 bases between them. In germline, CDR1 is WSHSY, CDR2 SAAADI. The CDR3 bases are TGCGCCAGCCAGTTTGAAAGGGCGCAGAACACAGATACGCAGTATTTT. This translates into CASQFERAQNTDTQYF.

This clonotype was observed a few times. CDR3 in amino acids: CASSLIGGSYNEQFF. The CDR3 nucleotides are TGCGCCAGCAGCTTGATAGGGGGCTCCTACAATGAGCAGTTCTTC. The V gene is TRBV5-1, the J gene TRBJ2-1, with D possibly being TRBD1 (6 bases). Germline CDR1 reads SGHRS; CDR2 reads YFSETQ. V lost 1 base, J lost 0 bases, and 8 bases lay in between. The CDR3 length is 15 residues.

This clonotype was seen more than once but under ten times. The chain employs TRBV15 and TRBJ2-2, with 11 nucleotides matching TRBD2. Trimming at V came to 5 bases and at J to 7 bases, leaving 15 bases not matched to a gene. There are 18 residues in the CDR3. Germline V gene sequence: CDR1 LNHNV, CDR2 YYDKDF (reference sequence). CDR3 nucleotides: TGTGCCACCAGCGAGGGTTGGGCAACTAGCGGGAGAGTCGGGGAGCTGTTTTTT. Protein sequence: CATSEGWATSGRVGELFF.

The V and J genes are TRBV24-1 and TRBJ2-1, with 8 bases that match TRBD1. Germline V gene data show CDR1 as KGHDR and CDR2 as SFDVKD. V was clipped by 4 bases and J by 8 bases; unmatched bases: 12. The CDR3 runs to 16 residues. This chain's CDR3 is CATSDPRTGLRDEQFF. CDR3 nucleotides: TGTGCCACCAGTGACCCCCGGACAGGGCTGAGGGATGAGCAGTTCTTC.

The chain uses TRBV20-1 and TRBJ2-7; D is ambiguous. The CDR3 runs to 11 residues. With 3 bases removed from V and 6 bases from J, the gap between germline ends came to 9 bases. The V gene's germline CDR1 is DFQATT and CDR2 SNEGSKA (reference sequence). The DNA of the CDR3 is TGCAGTGCTAGCGAAGGGCGCGAGCAGTACTTC. Amino acid sequence: CSASEGREQYF.